Presented here are 29 T cell receptor beta chains from one specimen sequenced in a study of human T cells and chemical hapten exposure. TCRdb processed the RACE reads anew with MiXCR; each CDR3 protein has one entry. The sample lists a few hundred thousand distinct CDR3 sequences, over 6% occurring once. Regarding time point: patch test 2, 6 weeks after DPC sensitization. The treatment: therapeutic diphenylcyclopropenone sensitization with weekly scalp DPC. The material was whole blood, obtained in connection with sensitization to the hapten diphenylcyclopropenone (DPC). Receptors originate from a woman under 30 with alopecia areata. Some clones in this sample may be carry-over from other donors' samples.

This clonotype was counted ten times or more. V and J are TRBV28 and TRBJ1-3; D is possibly TRBD1 (6 bases). The germline V gene encodes CDR1 MDHEN and CDR2 SYDVKM. Trimming removed 2 bases from V and 4 bases from J, with 9 bases in between. The CDR3 runs 14 residues. CDR3 DNA: TGTGCCAGCAGTTTACAGGGGACGGGAAACACCATATATTTT. Protein product: CASSLQGTGNTIYF.

This clonotype was counted at least ten times. The genes are TRBV7-8 and TRBJ1-2; tentatively, D is TRBD1 (5 bases). The CDR3 length is 16 residues. V shed 0 bases and J shed 0 bases, with 11 bases lying between them. Germline CDR1 SGHVS, CDR2 FQNEAQ. CDR3 sequence: CASSLAGEWANYGYTF. The DNA of the CDR3 is TGTGCCAGCAGCTTAGCGGGGGAATGGGCTAACTATGGCTACACCTTC.

There are a few counts of this clonotype. The chain combines TRBV7-8 with TRBJ2-5, with 7 bases lining up with TRBD2. This CDR3 comprises 16 residues. Losses at the gene ends were 5 bases for V and 3 bases for J; bases not matched to a gene: 12. Germline V gene sequence: CDR1 SGHVS, CDR2 FQNEAQ. DNA of the CDR3: TGTGCCAGCAGCCTAAGTAGCGGGTGGGCAAAAGAGACCCAGTACTTC. Protein product: CASSLSSGWAKETQYF.

Ten or more counts support this clonotype. V usage is TRBV11-2 and J usage is TRBJ1-1; 7 bases are a match to TRBD1. CDR3 length: 19 residues. After removal of 6 bases from V and 5 bases from J, the junction contained 24 bases not matched to a gene. CDR1 is SGHAT and CDR2 is FQNNGV in the germline V gene. The CDR3 DNA sequence: TGTGCCAGCAGACCACTAAAAATCCGGCCGAATCAGGGGGGGACTGAAGCTTTCTTT. This codes for CASRPLKIRPNQGGTEAFF.

This clonotype has a handful of counts. This sequence joins TRBV5-5 and TRBJ1-1; D is perhaps TRBD1 (6 bases). This CDR3 region has 15 residues. The germline CDR1 and CDR2 sequences are SGHKS and YYEKEE (reference sequence). With 3 bases removed from V and 1 base from J, the gap between germline ends came to 13 bases. The DNA of the CDR3 is TGTGCCAGCAGCTACGGGACACATTCGAACACTGAAGCTTTCTTT. It specifies CASSYGTHSNTEAFF.

This clonotype has at least ten counts. The chain couples TRBV2 to TRBJ1-3; a weak D match, TRBD1 (6 bases). Germline V gene lookup returns CDR1 SNHLY and CDR2 FYNNEI. The V gene lost 3 bases and the J gene lost 4 bases, with 13 bases spanning the gap. The CDR3 consists of 15 residues. The chain's CDR3 is CASSERSGAGNTIYF. CDR3 bases: TGTGCCAGCAGTGAGAGATCAGGGGCCGGAAACACCATATATTTT.

This clonotype was counted at least ten times. This chain joins TRBV21-1 and TRBJ1-5; the tabulated D call, TRBD1, remains unverified against the DNA. TRBV21-1 is labeled a pseudogene. This CDR3 region has 19 residues. The CDR3 DNA reads as TGTGCCAGCAGCGGACAGGGAATGGCTGTCAATAGGTCCAATCAGCCCCAGCATTTT. This gives the protein CASSGQGMAVNRSNQPQHF.

This clonotype was detected many times. The V gene is TRBV12-3 or TRBV12-4, the J gene TRBJ1-2; TRBD1 might be the D (5 bases). Between the trimmed V and J ends, which lost 5 bases and 0 bases, there was a span of 10 bases. This CDR3 comprises 14 residues. This CDR3 is CASSPDSPNYGYTF. The CDR3 bases are TGTGCCAGCAGTCCCGACAGCCCTAACTATGGCTACACCTTC.

This clonotype was observed many times. V and J are TRBV6-2 or TRBV6-3 and TRBJ1-1; D unclear. The CDR3 has 16 amino acids. Trimming cost V 2 bases and J 1 base, with 14 bases left between them. The V gene's germline CDR1 is MNHEY and CDR2 SVGEGT. CDR3 region: CASSYNGGWGNTEAFF. The CDR3 nucleotides are TGTGCCAGCAGTTACAATGGCGGTTGGGGGAACACTGAAGCTTTCTTT.

This clonotype was counted at least ten times. The chain couples TRBV27 to TRBJ1-3, with 8 bases that match TRBD1. Germline CDR1 MNHEY, CDR2 SMNVEV (reference sequence). Germline trimming cut 4 bases from V and 6 bases from J; bases unmatched to any gene: 8. This CDR3 is built from 15 residues. The CDR3 DNA is TGTGCCAGCAGTTCCGGGACAGGACATTTAAACACCATATATTTT. As protein: CASSSGTGHLNTIYF.

This clonotype showed up just a few times. The chain links TRBV12-3 or TRBV12-4 to TRBJ1-5; maybe TRBD1 (6 bases). V dropped 3 bases and J dropped 7 bases, with 13 bases sitting between them. The CDR3 has 14 residues. The CDR3 is CASSFGQFTQPQHF. The CDR3 DNA reads TGTGCCAGCAGTTTCGGACAGTTCACACAGCCCCAGCATTTT.

This clonotype was observed a few times. V usage is TRBV9 and J usage is TRBJ2-7, with a possible D match to TRBD1 (6 bases). CDR1 is SGDLS and CDR2 is YYNGEE in the germline V gene. V lost 4 bases and J 7 bases, leaving 15 bases between the germline ends. CDR3 length: 13 amino acids. The DNA of the CDR3 is TGTGCCAGCAGCTCCGACAGGAATGGGGAGCAGTACTTC. Encoded protein: CASSSDRNGEQYF.

This clonotype turned up a few times. Germline is not matched at one junction end, which may reflect a read error. The chain employs TRBV6-2 or TRBV6-3 and TRBJ1-1; D unclear. Germline V gene data show CDR1 as MNHEY and CDR2 as SVGEGT. The CDR3 length is 13 residues. CDR3 residues: CASSYDQNTETFF. In DNA, the CDR3 is TGTGCCAGCAGTTACGATCAGAACACTGAAACTTTCTTT.

The chain uses TRBV6-2 or TRBV6-3 and TRBJ2-1; 7 bases match TRBD1. The CDR3 contains 17 residues. Germline V CDR1 and CDR2: MNHEY, SVGEGT. Trimming removed 5 bases from V and 7 bases from J; junction bases left unmatched: 17. The CDR3 protein is CASSPNPTGMRPNEQFF. The CDR3 nucleotides are TGTGCCAGCAGTCCCAACCCGACAGGGATGAGACCTAATGAGCAGTTCTTC.

This clonotype was recorded many times. The chain joins TRBV5-5 to TRBJ2-6; no reliable D call. This CDR3 has 17 residues. The V gene's germline CDR1 is SGHKS and CDR2 YYEKEE (reference sequence). Trimming took off 0 bases at V and 4 bases at J, with 14 bases between the two ends. The CDR3 DNA reads TGTGCCAGCAGCTTGGCTTTGGTTCTTGGAGGGGCCAACGTCCTGACTTTC. Protein: CASSLALVLGGANVLTF.

Here the CDR3 reads CASSPGEWYTEAFF. The CDR3 coding sequence is TGTGCCAGCAGCCCCGGGGAGTGGTACACTGAAGCTTTCTTT. This chain joins TRBV7-2 and TRBJ1-1, with D hard to call. The CDR3 spans 14 residues. Germline CDR1 reads SGHTA; CDR2 reads FQGNSA. Between the trimmed V and J ends, which lost 5 bases and 3 bases, there was a span of 13 bases.

This clonotype was seen repeatedly, ten times or more. This rearrangement joins TRBV5-1 to TRBJ1-1, with 7 bases aligning to TRBD1. V gave up 6 bases and J gave up 5 bases; unmatched junction bases: 7. Germline V gene sequence: CDR1 SGHRS, CDR2 YFSETQ. The length of the CDR3 is 13 residues. DNA of the CDR3: TGCGCCAGCACCCGACAGGGTTGGACTGAAGCTTTCTTT. It codes for CASTRQGWTEAFF.

The J gene is TRBJ2-6, the V gene TRBV20-1; 7 bases line up with TRBD1. This CDR3 is built from 17 residues. Germline V CDR1 and CDR2: DFQATT, SNEGSKA (reference sequence). Unmatched junction bases numbered 8, after V lost 3 bases and J lost 0 bases. The CDR3 reads CSARTGSFFSGANVLTF. For the CDR3, the DNA is TGCAGTGCTAGGACAGGGTCATTTTTCTCTGGGGCCAACGTCCTGACTTTC.

This clonotype was counted ten times or more. V and J are TRBV2 and TRBJ1-5, with D maybe TRBD1 (5 bases). V shed 1 base and J shed 12 bases, with 13 bases lying between them. Germline values: CDR1 SNHLY, CDR2 FYNNEI. CDR3 length: 13 amino acids. DNA of the CDR3: TGTGCCAGCAGTGAAGAAGAACAGGTGGGCCAGCATTTT. This sequence encodes CASSEEEQVGQHF. Full variable domain (missing parts from reference TRBV2 and TRBJ1-5): EPEVTQTPSHQVTQMGQEVILRCVPISNHLYFYWYRQILGQKVEFLVSFYNNEISEKSEIFDDQFSVERPDGSNFTLKIRSTKLEDSAMYFCASSEEEQVGQHFGDGTRLSIL.

This clonotype came up many times. The V call is TRBV3-1, the J call TRBJ2-3; 10 bases line up with TRBD1. Trimming at V came to 4 bases and at J to 4 bases, leaving 11 bases not matched to a gene. The germline CDR1 and CDR2 sequences are LGHDT and YNNKEL (reference sequence). The CDR3 runs to 17 residues. DNA of the CDR3: TGTGCCAGCAGCCGGGACAGGACAGGGGGAACCGCAGATACGCAGTATTTT. It encodes CASSRDRTGGTADTQYF.

This clonotype was detected many times. An end of the junction differs from the germline gene, which may be a read error. The V gene is TRBV10-3, the J gene TRBJ2-6, with a possible D match to TRBD1 (6 bases). The germline CDR1 and CDR2 sequences are ENHRY and SYGVKD. The CDR3 has 16 amino acids. CDR3 nucleotide sequence: TGTGCCACCAGTTTGCAGGGGACCTCTGGGGCCAACGTCCTGACTTTC. Its protein product is CATSLQGTSGANVLTF.

The chain uses TRBV5-1 and TRBJ2-7; the match to TRBD1 covers 8 bases. Germline lookup yields CDR1 SGHRS and CDR2 YFSETQ. The trim removed 0 bases at V and 0 bases at J, leaving 5 bases unmatched. The CDR3 loop spans 16 amino acids. The CDR3 region has the DNA TGCGCCAGCAGCTTGGTCGGGACAGGCGCCTCCTACGAGCAGTACTTC. Translating gives CASSLVGTGASYEQYF.

This clonotype occurred many times. The J gene is TRBJ1-2, the V gene TRBV29-1, with 7 nucleotides matching TRBD1. CDR3 length: 16 amino acids. The germline CDR1 and CDR2 sequences are SQVTM and ANQGSEA. With V trimmed by 5 bases and J by 0 bases, 12 bases remained unmatched. CDR3 nucleotide sequence: TGCAGCGTTTTGAAGGAGGGGGCGGACGCTAACTATGGCTACACCTTC. It encodes CSVLKEGADANYGYTF.

This clonotype was counted a few times. The chain recombines TRBV28 with TRBJ1-2; 11 positions match TRBD1. The V and J ends lost 4 bases and 8 bases, in that order; junction bases with no gene match: 3. Germline-derived CDR1 and CDR2 are MDHEN and SYDVKM. There are 13 residues in the CDR3. The CDR3: CASSSGQGGGYTF. In DNA form, the CDR3 reads TGTGCCAGCAGTTCGGGACAGGGGGGAGGCTACACCTTC.

About this clonotype itself: The germline gene is not matched at one end of the junction; a read error may be the cause. The chain joins TRBV28 to TRBJ1-6, with 7 positions matching TRBD1. The CDR3 is made up of 15 amino acids. CDR1 MDHEN and CDR2 SYDVKM come from the germline V gene. CDR3 nucleotides: TGTGCCAGCCGTTTATCGGACAGGTTATCCCCCCCCTTTCACTTT. Protein: CASRLSDRLSPPFHF.

This clonotype was observed a few times. This chain links TRBV4-3 with TRBJ2-7; 7 nucleotides match TRBD1. CDR3 length: 16 amino acids. The V gene end was trimmed by 0 bases and the J gene end by 2 bases; junction bases not matched to a gene: 7. The germline gives CDR1 LGHNA, CDR2 YSLEER. The CDR3 is CASSQDRGQVTYEQYF. The CDR3 DNA is TGCGCCAGCAGCCAAGATCGAGGACAGGTAACCTACGAGCAGTACTTC.

This chain links TRBV7-8 with TRBJ1-1; the match to TRBD1 covers 8 bases. V dropped 5 bases and J dropped 8; count of bases not matched to a gene: 10. Germline V gives CDR1 SGHVS, CDR2 FQNEAQ. The CDR3 is made up of 14 amino acids. The CDR3 DNA follows: TGTGCCAGCAGCACACAGGGGGTAAATTTCGAAGCTTTCTTT. Protein product: CASSTQGVNFEAFF.

This clonotype was detected once. Since a much larger clone is just one base distant, this may be a read error. The chain couples TRBV12-3 or TRBV12-4 to TRBJ2-3; D unresolved. CDR3 size: 16 residues. Trimming pared 6 bases from V and 3 bases from J, leaving 19 bases between. CDR3 nucleotide sequence: TGTGCCAGCAGCCTCACCCCTGGATGGTCGACAGATACGCAGTATTTT. Protein sequence: CASSLTPGWSTDTQYF.

This clonotype was observed at least ten times. The rearrangement uses TRBV12-3 or TRBV12-4 and TRBJ2-5; D is unresolved. CDR3 size: 11 residues. The V end was cut by 1 base, the J end by 7 bases, with 4 bases between. The CDR3 spells CASSLGVTQYF. The CDR3 nucleotides read TGTGCCAGCAGTTTAGGGGTGACCCAGTACTTC.